The next 21 T cell receptor beta chains were all read from a single sample in a study of beta chain features in type 1 diabetes. Study results and caveats: Among all four CD4+ subsets, Type 1 diabetes patients had TCRB CDR3s that were moderately but significantly shorter.

These receptors' targets are unknown. TCRB transcripts that were expressed got sequenced, as all of the isolated RNA had been reverse transcribed. The table came from immunoSEQ multiplex PCR; TCRdb's copy has only in-frame clones and leaves some out. The table shows about 650,000 clones, with under 15% occurring only once. The sequenced material came from naive CD4+ T cells from blood. All receptors derive from a man aged 30 to 39 with type 1 diabetes.

This clone was picked up one time. This chain joins TRBV5-4 and TRBJ2-5; possible D gene TRBD1, 7 bases. Per germline, CDR1 SGHNT and CDR2 YYREEE (reference sequence). V lost 0 bases, J lost 4 bases, and 10 bases lay in between. The CDR3 is 14 residues long. CDR3 sequence: CASSLGQGGETQYF. Here the CDR3 DNA reads TGTGCCAGCAGCTTGGGGCAGGGGGGAGAGACCCAGTACTTC.

This clone turned up a few times. V and J are TRBV5-6 and TRBJ1-3, with 7 bases lining up with TRBD1. J lost 4 bases, V lost 3 bases, and 10 bases had no gene match. The CDR3 is 16 residues long. Germline CDR1 and CDR2: SGHDT and YYEEEE. CDR3 DNA: TGTGCCAGCAGCTGGGGACAGTTACCCCCGGGAAACACCATATATTTT. Encoded protein: CASSWGQLPPGNTIYF.

With respect to this clone: This same CDR3 is encoded by further DNA sequences in the sample. V is TRBV27 and J is TRBJ1-2; a weak D match, TRBD1 (5 bases). The CDR3 sequence is 15 residues long. V lost 2 bases to trimming and J lost 3 bases, with 13 bases between them. Germline V gene lookup returns CDR1 MNHEY and CDR2 SMNVEV (reference sequence). The CDR3 loop reads CASSLTGNGDYGYTF. For the CDR3, the DNA is TGTGCCAGCAGTTTAACAGGAAATGGGGACTATGGCTACACCTTC.

The genes are TRBV9 and TRBJ2-7; 15 bases fit TRBD2. Germline V gene data show CDR1 as SGDLS and CDR2 as YYNGEE. Trimming cost V 3 bases and J 3 bases; bases outside gene matches: 7. This CDR3 has 17 residues. The CDR3 DNA reads TGTGCCAGCAGCGCGGGGACTAGCGGGGGGATCGTCTACGAGCAGTACTTC. It is translated as CASSAGTSGGIVYEQYF.

This clone was detected a few times. The chain joins TRBV10-3 to TRBJ2-3; the D gene is possibly TRBD2 (6 bases). The CDR3 contains 15 residues. V lost 0 bases and J 5 bases, leaving 12 bases between the germline ends. The germline V gene has CDR1 ENHRY and CDR2 SYGVKD. CDR3 amino acids: CAISESGRGGDTQYF. Written as DNA, the CDR3 is TGTGCCATCAGTGAGTCGGGGCGGGGAGGAGATACGCAGTATTTT.

V gene TRBV28 combines with J gene TRBJ2-2; D could derive from TRBD1 or TRBD2 (7 bases each). Trimming took off 6 bases at V and 3 bases at J, with 11 bases between the two ends. Germline values: CDR1 MDHEN, CDR2 SYDVKM. The CDR3 runs to 14 residues. The CDR3 region has the DNA TGTGCCAGCAGGCCAGGGGGGGACACCGGGGAGCTGTTTTTT. Translation gives CASRPGGDTGELFF.

This clone was seen a handful of times. CDR3 loop: CASSPPPSGETGELFF. CDR3 DNA sequence: TGTGCCAGCAGCCCCCCTCCTTCGGGGGAGACCGGGGAGCTGTTTTTT. J is TRBJ2-2 and V is TRBV9; weak D call: TRBD2 (6 bases). Per germline, CDR1 SGDLS and CDR2 YYNGEE. Trimming cost V 4 bases and J 5 bases, with 18 bases left between them. This CDR3 contains 16 residues. Filled out from reference TRBV9 and TRBJ2-2, the complete variable domain reads DSGVTQTPKHLITATGQRVTLRCSPRSGDLSVYWYQQSLDQGLQFLIQYYNGEERAKGNILERFSAQQFPDLHSELNLSSLELGDSALYFCASSPPPSGETGELFFGEGSRLTVL.

This clone was detected a few times. This rearrangement joins TRBV5-4 to TRBJ2-3, with no clear D. Germline loops: CDR1 SGHNT, CDR2 YYREEE (reference sequence). Trimming stripped 4 bases from V and 4 bases from J, with 16 bases between. This CDR3 is built from 15 residues. The CDR3 coding sequence is TGTGCCAGCAGCAATATAGATTTGCGAGCAGATACGCAGTATTTT. This codes for CASSNIDLRADTQYF.

The chain couples TRBV29-1 to TRBJ1-2; 7 bases are a match to TRBD1. The CDR3 covers 12 residues. Germline assignment: CDR1 SQVTM and CDR2 ANQGSEA. The V segment lost 4 bases and the J segment 2 bases; nucleotides outside the gene matches: 1. The chain's CDR3 is CSVAGGNYGYTF. CDR3 DNA sequence: TGCAGCGTTGCAGGGGGGAACTATGGCTACACCTTC.

This clone was seen only a few times. The chain has TRBV18 and TRBJ2-3; D is unresolved. V was shortened by 0 bases and J by 0 bases, with 10 bases between the two germline ends. This CDR3 is 16 amino acids long. Germline V CDR1 and CDR2: KGHSH, LQKENI. The CDR3 DNA follows: TGTGCCAGCTCACCACCGCAAGGGTTCAGCACAGATACGCAGTATTTT. This sequence encodes CASSPPQGFSTDTQYF.

The chain is built from TRBV15 and TRBJ2-2; no reliable D call. Germline loops: CDR1 LNHNV, CDR2 YYDKDF (reference sequence). Between the trimmed V and J ends, which lost 11 bases and 3 bases, there was a span of 19 bases. This CDR3 is built from 15 residues. Written as DNA, the CDR3 is TGTGCCGTGAAAAAGCCCCCCGCGGACACCGGGGAGCTGTTTTTT. Translation: CAVKKPPADTGELFF. Supplemented by reference TRBV15 and TRBJ2-2, the full variable domain reads DAMVIQNPRYQVTQFGKPVTLSCSQTLNHNVMYWYQQKSSQAPKLLFHYYDKDFNNEADTPDNFQSRRPNTSFCFLDIRSPGLGDTAMYLCAVKKPPADTGELFFGEGSRLTVL.

Comment on this clone: Other DNA sequences in the same sample also yield this CDR3. This rearrangement joins TRBV9 to TRBJ1-1, with unresolved D. Trimming removed 0 bases from V and 1 base from J, with 7 bases in between. CDR3 length equals 14 residues. Germline V CDR1 and CDR2: SGDLS, YYNGEE. The CDR3 bases are TGTGCCAGCAGCGTAGTGGCAGAGAACACTGAAGCTTTCTTT. Its protein product is CASSVVAENTEAFF. The full variable domain, completed using reference TRBV9 and TRBJ1-1, is DSGVTQTPKHLITATGQRVTLRCSPRSGDLSVYWYQQSLDQGLQFLIQYYNGEERAKGNILERFSAQQFPDLHSELNLSSLELGDSALYFCASSVVAENTEAFFGQGTRLTVV.

The chain carries TRBV9 and TRBJ2-6, with D perhaps TRBD1 (6 bases). From germline, CDR1 is SGDLS and CDR2 YYNGEE. The ends were cut back, 4 bases at V and 0 bases at J, with 20 bases in the middle. The length of the CDR3 is 19 residues. The DNA for the CDR3 is TGTGCCAGCAGCTCCCCACCGGACAGAGTTTTCTCTGGGGCCAACGTCCTGACTTTC. Encoded protein: CASSSPPDRVFSGANVLTF.

The CDR3 region has the DNA TGCGCCAGCAGCCAAGGCGGGAGCTCCTACAATGAGCAGTTCTTC. Residues: CASSQGGSSYNEQFF. The chain is built from TRBV4-3 and TRBJ2-1, with 7 nucleotides matching TRBD2. The CDR3 has 15 amino acids. With V trimmed by 1 base and J by 0 bases, 0 bases remained unmatched. CDR1 LGHNA and CDR2 YSLEER come from the germline V gene.

This clone was picked up a small number of times. The rearrangement joins TRBV7-9 to TRBJ1-1; TRBD1 is a possible D gene (6 bases). Trimming took 2 bases from V and 1 from J, leaving 8 bases between them. Germline V gene lookup returns CDR1 SEHNR and CDR2 FQNEAQ (reference sequence). CDR3 length equals 14 residues. The CDR3 nucleotides are TGTGCCAGCAGCTTACAGGGGCCGAACACTGAAGCTTTCTTT. This encodes CASSLQGPNTEAFF.

The genes are TRBV18 and TRBJ1-5; 11 positions match TRBD1. Per germline, CDR1 KGHSH and CDR2 LQKENI. V was pared by 3 bases and J by 7 bases, with 11 bases of the junction left unmatched. The CDR3 is 17 residues long. The CDR3 DNA reads TGTGCCAGCTCACCTAATAAGGGGACAGGGGGAGGCCAGCCCCAGCATTTT. It codes for CASSPNKGTGGGQPQHF.

A few counts support this clone. The genes are TRBV9 and TRBJ1-4, with D hard to call. The germline V and J ends were trimmed by 3 bases and 6 bases, with 15 bases remaining between them. CDR3 length: 15 amino acids. Germline values: CDR1 SGDLS, CDR2 YYNGEE. The CDR3 region is CASSASGDKDEKLFF. Written as DNA, the CDR3 is TGTGCCAGCAGCGCGAGTGGGGATAAAGATGAAAAACTGTTTTTT.

J is TRBJ1-5 and V is TRBV9; tentatively, D is TRBD1 (5 bases). Germline V gene data show CDR1 as SGDLS and CDR2 as YYNGEE. CDR3 length: 15 amino acids. Between the trimmed V and J ends, which lost 2 bases and 8 bases, there was a span of 17 bases. The DNA of the CDR3 is TGTGCCAGCAGCGTCCGGGACGGCCTGGGGGAGCCCCAGCATTTT. Translated, it gives CASSVRDGLGEPQHF. Full variable domain (missing parts from reference TRBV9 and TRBJ1-5): DSGVTQTPKHLITATGQRVTLRCSPRSGDLSVYWYQQSLDQGLQFLIQYYNGEERAKGNILERFSAQQFPDLHSELNLSSLELGDSALYFCASSVRDGLGEPQHFGDGTRLSIL.

This clone turned up a few times. V and J are TRBV7-9 and TRBJ2-5; a possible D gene is TRBD1 (6 bases). This CDR3 has 15 residues. Per the germline V gene, CDR1 is SEHNR and CDR2 is FQNEAQ (reference sequence). The V and J ends lost 3 bases and 3 bases respectively, with 14 bases between them. Written as DNA, the CDR3 is TGTGCCAGCAGCTTCCCACAGGGTGGAGAAGAGACCCAGTACTTC. Its translation: CASSFPQGGEETQYF.

The V and J genes are TRBV27 and TRBJ2-5, with TRBD2 as a possible D gene (6 bases). CDR3 length equals 15 residues. The germline V and J ends were trimmed by 8 bases and 1 base, with 17 bases remaining between them. Germline CDR1 reads MNHEY; CDR2 reads SMNVEV (reference sequence). CDR3 nucleotide sequence: TGTGCCAGCCGCCCGGGCGGGGCGCCCCAAGAGACCCAGTACTTC. It translates to CASRPGGAPQETQYF.

In its sample, this clone was seen a few times. The chain combines TRBV6-5 with TRBJ2-5; D may be TRBD1 (6 bases). Trimming stripped 4 bases from V and 5 bases from J, with 14 bases between. In germline, CDR1 is MNHEY, CDR2 SVGAGI. This CDR3 contains 14 residues. The CDR3 DNA reads TGTGCCAGCAGTTCCCCAGGGGAGCGGGAGACCCAGTACTTC. Protein sequence: CASSSPGERETQYF.